The TCR beta chain described here comes from a study of control samples from healthy donors and cancer patients. There are 15 residues in the CDR3. Looked up from germline, CDR1 is SGHAT and CDR2 is FQNNGV. Trimming took 1 base from V and 0 from J, leaving 9 bases between them. Here immunoSEQ multiplex PCR was the method, and the copy in TCRdb shows in-frame clones only, minus some. The data contain 100,000 to 150,000 clones, around 93% of them singletons. The chain uses TRBV11-2 and TRBJ1-1; D unresolved. The origin of this receptor is a man between 18 and 35 years old in good health. Material: blood. The CDR3 bases are TGTGCCAGCAGCTTAGTGGACGCAGTGAACACTGAAGCTTTCTTT. Protein product: CASSLVDAVNTEAFF.